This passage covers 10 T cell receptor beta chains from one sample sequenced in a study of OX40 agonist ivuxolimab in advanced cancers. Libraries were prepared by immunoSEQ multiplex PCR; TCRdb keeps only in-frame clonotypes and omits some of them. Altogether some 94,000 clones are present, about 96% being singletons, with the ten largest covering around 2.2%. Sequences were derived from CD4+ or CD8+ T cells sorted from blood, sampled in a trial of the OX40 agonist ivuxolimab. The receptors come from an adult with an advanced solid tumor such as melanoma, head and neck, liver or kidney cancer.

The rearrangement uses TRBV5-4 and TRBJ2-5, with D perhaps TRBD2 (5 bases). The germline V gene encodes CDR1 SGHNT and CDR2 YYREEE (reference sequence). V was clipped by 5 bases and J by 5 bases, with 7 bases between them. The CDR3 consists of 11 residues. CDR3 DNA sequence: TGTGCCAGCAGGGGCGGGGAGACCCAGTACTTC. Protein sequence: CASRGGETQYF.

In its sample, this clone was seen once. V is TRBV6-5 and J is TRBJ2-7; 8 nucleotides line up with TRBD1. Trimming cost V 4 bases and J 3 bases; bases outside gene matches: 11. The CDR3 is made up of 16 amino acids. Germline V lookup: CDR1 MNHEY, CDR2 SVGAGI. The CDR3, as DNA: TGTGCCAGCAGTTTGGGTACCCAGGGGGCTTTCTACGAGCAGTACTTC. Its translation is CASSLGTQGAFYEQYF.

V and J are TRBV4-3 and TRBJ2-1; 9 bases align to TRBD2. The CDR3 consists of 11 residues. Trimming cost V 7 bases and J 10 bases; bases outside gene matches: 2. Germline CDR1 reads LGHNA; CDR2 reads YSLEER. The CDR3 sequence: CASTAGGEQFF. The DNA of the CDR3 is TGCGCCAGCACGGCGGGAGGGGAGCAGTTCTTC.

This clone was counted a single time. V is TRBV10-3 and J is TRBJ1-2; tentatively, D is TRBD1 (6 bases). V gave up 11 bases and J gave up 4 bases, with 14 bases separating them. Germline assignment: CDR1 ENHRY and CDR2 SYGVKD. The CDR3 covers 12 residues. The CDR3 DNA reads TGTGCCGGGTCGGACAGTGGCTATGGCTACACCTTC. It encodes CAGSDSGYGYTF.

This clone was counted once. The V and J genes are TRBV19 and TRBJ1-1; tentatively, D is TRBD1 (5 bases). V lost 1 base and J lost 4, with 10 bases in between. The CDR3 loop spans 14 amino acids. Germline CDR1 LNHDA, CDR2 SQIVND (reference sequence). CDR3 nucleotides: TGTGCCAGTAGTATAGGTTGGGGGGGCACTGAAGCTTTCTTT. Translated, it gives CASSIGWGGTEAFF.

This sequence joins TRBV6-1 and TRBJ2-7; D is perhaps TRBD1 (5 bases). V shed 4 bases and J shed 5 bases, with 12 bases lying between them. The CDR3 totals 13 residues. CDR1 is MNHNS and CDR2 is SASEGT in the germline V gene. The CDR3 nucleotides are TGTGCCAGCAGTGTTGCCAGGGCGGACGAGCAGTACTTC. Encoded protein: CASSVARADEQYF.

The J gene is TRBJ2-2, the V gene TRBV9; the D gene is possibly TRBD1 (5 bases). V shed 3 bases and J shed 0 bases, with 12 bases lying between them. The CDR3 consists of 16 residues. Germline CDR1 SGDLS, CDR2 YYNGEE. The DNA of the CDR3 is TGTGCCAGCAGCGCCTGGGGCGGATCGAACACCGGGGAGCTGTTTTTT. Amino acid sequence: CASSAWGGSNTGELFF.

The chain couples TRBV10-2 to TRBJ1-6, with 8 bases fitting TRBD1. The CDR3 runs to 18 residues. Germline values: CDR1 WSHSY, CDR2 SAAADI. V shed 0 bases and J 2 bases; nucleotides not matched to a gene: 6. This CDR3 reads CASSESGTGLTYNSPLHF. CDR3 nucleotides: TGCGCCAGCAGTGAGTCCGGGACAGGACTAACCTATAATTCACCCCTCCACTTT.

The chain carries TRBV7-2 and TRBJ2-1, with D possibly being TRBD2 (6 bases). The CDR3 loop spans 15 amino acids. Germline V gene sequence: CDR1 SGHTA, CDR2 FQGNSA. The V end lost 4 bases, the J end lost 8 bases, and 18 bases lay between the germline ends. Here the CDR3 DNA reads TGTGCCAGCAGCTCCCTTTACGGGAGTAGCGATGAGCAGTTCTTC. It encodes CASSSLYGSSDEQFF.

Written as DNA, the CDR3 is TGTGCCAGCAGCCCAGCAGTGACCTCCTACAATGAGCAGTTCTTC. Translating gives CASSPAVTSYNEQFF. The rearrangement uses TRBV7-8 and TRBJ2-1; D unclear. Germline CDR1 reads SGHVS; CDR2 reads FQNEAQ. The CDR3 is made up of 15 amino acids. Trimming pared 5 bases from V and 0 bases from J, leaving 11 bases between.